This T cell receptor beta chain originates from a study of T cell responses to AZD1222 COVID-19 vaccine. Broader study findings: There were mostly white British donors and more females than males, and clonal diversity was possibly underestimated. Repertoires in all cases were sampled only once the peak T cell response had passed.

On this clone itself: The antigen is unknown.

There are 13 residues in the CDR3. The germline gives CDR1 MNHEY, CDR2 SVGAGI. V was cut by 6 bases and J by 7 bases, with 10 bases left in between. TCRdb's copy holds only in-frame clones and misses some; the assay was immunoSEQ multiplex PCR. Altogether some 160,000 clones are present, just under 95% being singletons, with the ten largest covering about 1.6%. The rearrangement uses TRBV6-5 and TRBJ1-6; weak D call: TRBD1 (5 bases). The sequenced sample was peripheral blood, obtained on day 0 of AZD1222 vaccination. The clonotype was recovered from an adult in good health. CDR3 in amino acids: CASSGGGNSPLHF. CDR3 DNA: TGTGCCAGCAGCGGGGGAGGGAATTCACCCCTCCACTTT.